Below are 10 T cell receptor beta chains sequenced from a single sample in a study of Graves' ophthalmopathy and Graves' hyperthyroidism. Beta-chain TCR CDR3 regions were amplified from RNA transcripts. HTBI primers were employed in first-round RT-PCR, then a second-round multiplex PCR followed. Via MiXCR, TCRdb re-called the multiplex PCR reads, giving one row per CDR3 protein. The sample records about 240,000 distinct CDR3 sequences, around 50% being singletons. Sample: peripheral blood. These receptors were obtained from an adult man with Graves' ophthalmopathy.

The rearrangement joins TRBV10-3 to TRBJ1-2, with TRBD1 matching 10 bases. The CDR3 extends over 14 amino acids. Germline trimming cut 2 bases from V and 8 bases from J; bases unmatched to any gene: 5. Germline V gene lookup returns CDR1 ENHRY and CDR2 SYGVKD. CDR3 amino acids: CAISEPGTGVGYTF. CDR3 nucleotides: TGTGCCATCAGTGAGCCCGGGACAGGGGTCGGCTACACCTTC.

This clonotype was recorded a few times. The genes are TRBV7-2 and TRBJ2-2; D may be TRBD1 (5 bases). Germline lookup yields CDR1 SGHTA and CDR2 FQGNSA. V was trimmed by 1 base and J by 5 bases, leaving 8 bases between them. The CDR3 has 14 amino acids. The CDR3 is CASSLEGLTGELFF. In nucleotides, the CDR3 is TGTGCCAGCAGCTTAGAGGGGTTGACCGGGGAGCTGTTTTTT.

The J gene is TRBJ1-2, the V gene TRBV7-3, with D possibly matching TRBD1 (6 bases). V was trimmed by 5 bases and J by 3 bases, leaving 19 bases between them. This CDR3 spans 16 amino acids. Germline CDR1 and CDR2: SGHTA and FQGTGA. CDR3 region: CASSQDQKGDDYGYTF. The CDR3 bases are TGTGCCAGCAGCCAAGATCAAAAGGGGGACGACTATGGCTACACCTTC.

On this clonotype: A single base separates this from a much larger clone, so it may be a read error. The conserved closing phenylalanine or tryptophan is absent in this CDR3, likely reflecting a read error. The chain employs TRBV15 and TRBJ1-1; the D is unclear. The CDR3 runs to 12 residues. Trimming shortened V by 0 bases and J by 7 bases, and 6 bases separated the two germline ends. Germline CDR1 is LNHNV and CDR2 is YYDKDF (reference sequence). As DNA, the CDR3 is TGTGCCACCAGCAGAGATGGGAGTGAAGCTTTCTCT. Translating it yields CATSRDGSEAFS.

V usage is TRBV5-7 and J usage is TRBJ1-2; a possible D gene is TRBD1 (6 bases). TRBV5-7 qualifies as an ORF whose function is uncertain. Trimming took off 5 bases at V and 2 bases at J, with 16 bases between the two ends. The CDR3 extends over 15 amino acids. Written as DNA, the CDR3 is TGTGCCAGCAGTTCCCGCGGGGGGGCAAACTATGGCTACACCTTC. As protein: CASSSRGGANYGYTF.

V gene TRBV4-2 combines with J gene TRBJ2-7; D is undetermined. CDR1 is LGHNA, CDR2 YNFKEQ, per germline. This CDR3 spans 13 amino acids. Trimming cost V 1 base and J 4 bases, with 8 bases left between them. The CDR3 DNA sequence: TGTGCCAGCAGCCAAGGCCAGGCTTACGAGCAGTACTTC. Translated, it gives CASSQGQAYEQYF.

This clonotype was recorded many times. The chain combines TRBV10-3 with TRBJ2-6; D ambiguous. CDR3 length: 16 amino acids. Germline V gene sequence: CDR1 ENHRY, CDR2 SYGVKD. The V and J ends lost 0 bases and 0 bases respectively, with 6 bases between them. The CDR3 region is CAISESRISGANVLTF. The CDR3 region has the DNA TGTGCCATCAGTGAGTCGAGGATCTCTGGGGCCAACGTCCTGACTTTC.

The chain is built from TRBV6-5 and TRBJ2-5; D remains ambiguous. The ends were cut back, 10 bases at V and 3 bases at J, with 15 bases in the middle. The CDR3 runs to 13 residues. Germline V CDR1 and CDR2: MNHEY, SVGAGI. The CDR3 sequence: CANPRYVKETQYF. The CDR3 DNA reads as TGTGCCAACCCGCGGTATGTGAAAGAGACCCAGTACTTC.

This clonotype appeared once. Compared with germline, one end of the junction differs, possibly owing to a read error. The V and J genes are TRBV12-3 or TRBV12-4 and TRBJ2-5; D gene ambiguous. The CDR3 runs to 13 residues. CDR3 loop: CASSRADPETQYF. The CDR3 DNA follows: TGCGCCAGCAGCCGGGCGGACCCAGAGACCCAGTACTTC.

This clonotype has only a few counts. The rearrangement joins TRBV29-1 to TRBJ1-1; 9 nucleotides match TRBD1. This CDR3 comprises 17 residues. The V gene end was trimmed by 3 bases and the J gene end by 4 bases; junction bases not matched to a gene: 15. From germline, CDR1 is SQVTM and CDR2 ANQGSEA. The CDR3 sequence: CSVDSIPTGGAVTEAFF. The CDR3 coding sequence is TGCAGCGTTGACTCCATCCCCACAGGGGGCGCGGTCACTGAAGCTTTCTTT.